One sample yielded the 29 T cell receptor beta chains listed below, sequenced in a study of blood T cell repertoires in COVID-19. Repertoires were generated with immunoSEQ multiplex PCR, while TCRdb's copy carries only in-frame clones and drops some. The sample yields about 150,000 clones, around 87% seen once. The sequencing sample was made of PBMCs or T cells enriched from blood (not recorded which). These receptors were obtained from a woman younger than 45 with acute COVID-19.

The J gene is TRBJ2-7, the V gene TRBV5-6; a weak D match, TRBD2 (5 bases). The CDR3 consists of 14 residues. Germline-derived CDR1 and CDR2 are SGHDT and YYEEEE. Deletions cut 0 bases from V and 3 bases from J, with 10 bases between. In DNA form, the CDR3 reads TGTGCCAGCAGCTTGGGTAGGGAGTACTACGAGCAGTACTTC. Its protein product is CASSLGREYYEQYF.

V usage is TRBV18 and J usage is TRBJ1-3; a weak D match, TRBD1 (6 bases). CDR3 length: 16 residues. Trimming took 3 bases from V and 0 from J, leaving 12 bases between them. Per the germline V gene, CDR1 is KGHSH and CDR2 is LQKENI. CDR3 nucleotides: TGTGCCAGCTCACCGGCAGGGGATTTCTCTGGAAACACCATATATTTT. This sequence encodes CASSPAGDFSGNTIYF. The full variable domain, with the rest looked up from reference TRBV18 and TRBJ1-3, is NAGVMQNPRHLVRRRGQEARLRCSPMKGHSHVYWYRQLPEEGLKFMVYLQKENIIDESGMPKERFSAEFPKEGPSILRIQQVVRGDSAAYFCASSPAGDFSGNTIYFGEGSWLTVV.

The chain links TRBV2 to TRBJ2-5; the match to TRBD2 covers 13 bases. J lost 3 bases, V lost 4 bases, and 5 bases had no gene match. The length of the CDR3 is 16 residues. Germline V gene data show CDR1 as SNHLY and CDR2 as FYNNEI. Here the CDR3 reads CASSASGLAGKETQYF. The DNA for the CDR3 is TGTGCCAGCAGTGCCTCGGGACTAGCGGGAAAAGAGACCCAGTACTTC.

J is TRBJ2-5 and V is TRBV4-1; D might be TRBD2 (5 bases). CDR3 size: 15 residues. V lost 4 bases and J lost 5, with 17 bases in between. Germline CDR1 MGHRA, CDR2 YSYEKL. CDR3 protein: CASSPRHGEQETQYF. CDR3 nucleotides: TGCGCCAGCAGCCCCAGGCACGGGGAGCAGGAGACCCAGTACTTC.

Points on this clone: This same CDR3 is encoded by further DNA sequences in the sample. This rearrangement joins TRBV2 to TRBJ1-5; 12 nucleotides agree with TRBD1. The trim removed 4 bases at V and 7 bases at J, leaving 5 bases unmatched. This CDR3 is 15 amino acids long. Per the germline V gene, CDR1 is SNHLY and CDR2 is FYNNEI. The CDR3 DNA reads TGTGCCAGCAGTGCCGGGACAGGGGGCGGGCAGCCCCAGCATTTT. It translates to CASSAGTGGGQPQHF.

V usage is TRBV27 and J usage is TRBJ1-4, with a possible D match to TRBD1 (5 bases). CDR3 length: 13 amino acids. Deletions cut 10 bases from V and 0 bases from J, with 9 bases between. The germline V gene has CDR1 MNHEY and CDR2 SMNVEV (reference sequence). As DNA, the CDR3 is TGTGCCACCAAAGGGGCAACTAATGAAAAACTGTTTTTT. Translated: CATKGATNEKLFF.

The chain recombines TRBV7-3 with TRBJ2-2, with no clear D. V lost 5 bases, J lost 5 bases, and 9 bases lay in between. The CDR3 contains 13 residues. Germline V gene data show CDR1 as SGHTA and CDR2 as FQGTGA. The CDR3 is CASSGQKTGELFF. CDR3 DNA sequence: TGTGCCAGCAGCGGTCAGAAGACCGGGGAGCTGTTTTTT.

The chain is built from TRBV30 and TRBJ1-1; 8 bases match TRBD1. Per germline, CDR1 GTSNPN and CDR2 SVGIG (reference sequence). There are 12 residues in the CDR3. The V segment lost 3 bases and the J segment 5 bases; nucleotides outside the gene matches: 2. This chain's CDR3 is CAWSRGRTEAFF. The CDR3 region has the DNA TGTGCCTGGAGCAGGGGGCGGACTGAAGCTTTCTTT.

The chain joins TRBV5-1 to TRBJ2-7, with a weak D call TRBD1 (7 bases). The germline CDR1 and CDR2 sequences are SGHRS and YFSETQ. This CDR3 has 14 residues. V gave up 4 bases and J gave up 3 bases, with 14 bases separating them. The CDR3 spells CASSIQGGIYEQYF. In DNA form, the CDR3 reads TGCGCCAGCAGCATCCAGGGGGGTATCTACGAGCAGTACTTC. The whole variable domain, filled in from reference TRBV5-1 and TRBJ2-7, reads KAGVTQTPRYLIKTRGQQVTLSCSPISGHRSVSWYQQTPGQGLQFLFEYFSETQRNKGNFPGRFSGRQFSNSRSEMNVSTLELGDSALYLCASSIQGGIYEQYFGPGTRLTVT.

The V call is TRBV27, the J call TRBJ2-7; the D gene is possibly TRBD2 (6 bases). The CDR3 is 13 amino acids. V lost 5 bases, J lost 3 bases, and 11 bases lay in between. Per germline, CDR1 MNHEY and CDR2 SMNVEV (reference sequence). CDR3 nucleotide sequence: TGTGCCAGCAGTCACGGGACTGACTACGAGCAGTACTTC. This translates into CASSHGTDYEQYF.

Notes on this clone: At one end the junction does not follow the germline gene, possibly because of a read error. V gene TRBV7-8 combines with J gene TRBJ2-7, with TRBD1 matching over 10 bases. This CDR3 has 15 residues. The germline V gene encodes CDR1 SGHVS and CDR2 FQNEAQ. CDR3 protein: CASSLGQGGRNEQYF. The CDR3, as DNA: TGTGCCAGCAGTTTAGGACAGGGGGGAAGGAACGAGCAGTACTTC.

CDR3 region: CASSVGEYLYEQYF. The DNA for the CDR3 is TGTGCCAGCAGTGTAGGAGAATATCTCTACGAGCAGTACTTC. The V gene is TRBV2, the J gene TRBJ2-7; D gene unclear. The CDR3 is 14 residues long. Per germline, CDR1 SNHLY and CDR2 FYNNEI. V was cut by 4 bases and J by 3 bases, with 13 bases left in between.

The chain links TRBV27 to TRBJ2-1, with D perhaps matching TRBD2 (5 bases). Trimming removed 4 bases at V and 0 bases at J, with 10 bases between. The CDR3 is 15 amino acids. Germline V gene sequence: CDR1 MNHEY, CDR2 SMNVEV (reference sequence). This chain's CDR3 is CASSWNRGSYNEQFF. The DNA for the CDR3 is TGTGCCAGCAGTTGGAACCGGGGCTCCTACAATGAGCAGTTCTTC.

The V call is TRBV7-2, the J call TRBJ1-2, with D maybe TRBD1 (6 bases). CDR1 SGHTA and CDR2 FQGNSA come from the germline V gene. CDR3 size: 14 residues. The V gene lost 4 bases and the J gene lost 6 bases, with 15 bases spanning the gap. CDR3: CASSSTQGRDGYTF. The CDR3 DNA reads TGTGCCAGCAGCTCCACTCAGGGGCGGGATGGCTACACCTTC.

The V call is TRBV7-3, the J call TRBJ1-5, with TRBD1 matching over 8 bases. CDR1 is SGHTA and CDR2 is FQGTGA in the germline V gene. Germline trimming cut 4 bases from V and 2 bases from J; bases unmatched to any gene: 16. The CDR3 runs to 19 residues. CDR3 loop: CASSYGQGLIAGGNQPQHF. CDR3 DNA sequence: TGTGCCAGCAGCTATGGACAGGGCCTTATAGCGGGTGGCAATCAGCCCCAGCATTTT.

The chain joins TRBV6-2 or TRBV6-3 to TRBJ2-3; tentatively, D is TRBD1 (6 bases). Trimming stripped 5 bases from V and 0 bases from J, with 12 bases between. From germline, CDR1 is MNHEY and CDR2 SVGEGT. CDR3 length: 15 amino acids. The CDR3 region has the DNA TGTGCCAGCAGTACCGGGACACTTAGCACAGATACGCAGTATTTT. This translates into CASSTGTLSTDTQYF.

The chain uses TRBV11-2 and TRBJ1-4; D may be TRBD1 (6 bases). The CDR3 sequence is 14 residues long. Germline V gene lookup returns CDR1 SGHAT and CDR2 FQNNGV. Between the trimmed V and J ends, which lost 5 bases and 5 bases, there was a span of 12 bases. CDR3 in amino acids: CASSAPQGNEKLFF. Written as DNA, the CDR3 is TGTGCCAGCAGCGCACCGCAGGGGAATGAAAAACTGTTTTTT.

This chain joins TRBV9 and TRBJ1-1, with D unresolved. This CDR3 is 15 amino acids long. Trimming took off 0 bases at V and 1 base at J, with 10 bases between the two ends. Germline loops: CDR1 SGDLS, CDR2 YYNGEE. The DNA of the CDR3 is TGTGCCAGCAGCGTAGACCGGGGAGGGAACACTGAAGCTTTCTTT. Its protein is CASSVDRGGNTEAFF.

The J gene is TRBJ2-7, the V gene TRBV5-1; TRBD1 is a possible D gene (6 bases). V was clipped by 6 bases and J by 2 bases, with 15 bases between them. The CDR3 is 14 amino acids. CDR1 is SGHRS, CDR2 YFSETQ, per germline. The CDR3 sequence is CASTSPGEPYEQYF. The CDR3 DNA reads TGCGCCAGCACCTCTCCAGGGGAACCCTACGAGCAGTACTTC.

V and J are TRBV29-1 and TRBJ1-2; possibly TRBD1 for D (6 bases). CDR3 size: 12 residues. Between the trimmed V and J ends, which lost 6 bases and 5 bases, there was a span of 13 bases. Germline CDR1 SQVTM, CDR2 ANQGSEA. CDR3 residues: CSVQTGGYGYTF. As DNA, the CDR3 is TGCAGCGTCCAGACAGGCGGATATGGCTACACCTTC.

This clone was recorded only once. The rearrangement joins TRBV21-1 to TRBJ2-3; the table's TRBD1 call for D was not verified on the DNA. TRBV21-1 is a documented pseudogene. This CDR3 spans 17 amino acids. CDR3 coding DNA: TGTGCCAGCAGCAAAACCCCTGGACAGGATCACGCAGATACGCAGTATTTT. This translates into CASSKTPGQDHADTQYF.

The genes are TRBV5-1 and TRBJ2-7; 7 nucleotides match TRBD1. CDR1 and CDR2 from the germline V gene are SGHRS and YFSETQ. The CDR3 spans 14 residues. Trimming at V came to 6 bases and at J to 5 bases, leaving 11 bases not matched to a gene. The CDR3 DNA sequence: TGCGCCAGCACCCGAGCAGGGGGTGTCAACGAGCAGTACTTC. This translates into CASTRAGGVNEQYF.

The chain employs TRBV29-1 and TRBJ1-1, with unresolved D. Germline loops: CDR1 SQVTM, CDR2 ANQGSEA. Deletions cut 4 bases from V and 10 bases from J, with 13 bases between. CDR3 length: 11 residues. CDR3 sequence: CSVASFPRAFF. CDR3 nucleotide sequence: TGCAGCGTTGCTAGCTTCCCTCGAGCTTTCTTT.

This chain uses TRBV12-5 with TRBJ2-2, with D maybe TRBD2 (6 bases). Germline V lookup: CDR1 LGHNT, CDR2 FRNRAP. This CDR3 is 15 amino acids long. The V gene lost 1 base and the J gene lost 3 bases, with 9 bases spanning the gap. The CDR3 DNA sequence: TGTGCTAGTGGTTTGGGCTCTAGCGACACCGGGGAGCTGTTTTTT. This codes for CASGLGSSDTGELFF.

The genes are TRBV18 and TRBJ2-1, with D possibly matching TRBD2 (5 bases). From germline, CDR1 is KGHSH and CDR2 LQKENI. The CDR3 spans 13 residues. V was trimmed by 3 bases and J by 5 bases, leaving 8 bases between them. As DNA, the CDR3 is TGTGCCAGCTCACCCACTAGAGACAATGAGCAGTTCTTC. Residues: CASSPTRDNEQFF.

The CDR3 reads CASRTSGVTDTQYF. The CDR3 DNA is TGTGCCAGTAGGACTAGCGGGGTCACAGATACGCAGTATTTT. The rearrangement uses TRBV19 and TRBJ2-3; 11 nucleotides line up with TRBD2. With V trimmed by 6 bases and J by 2 bases, 1 base remained unmatched. Germline V gene data show CDR1 as LNHDA and CDR2 as SQIVND (reference sequence). The CDR3 runs 14 residues.

This clone appeared a single time. This chain uses TRBV6-5 with TRBJ1-6, with TRBD1 matching 10 bases. There are 15 residues in the CDR3. The V segment lost 6 bases and the J segment 9 bases; nucleotides outside the gene matches: 8. CDR1 is MNHEY and CDR2 is SVGAGI in the germline V gene. CDR3 protein: CASRPPGQGSSPLHF. CDR3 bases: TGTGCCAGCAGACCTCCGGGACAGGGGTCTTCACCCCTCCACTTT.

The V gene is TRBV15, the J gene TRBJ1-5; 7 bases are a match to TRBD1. The V segment lost 1 base and the J segment 6 bases; nucleotides outside the gene matches: 9. Per germline, CDR1 LNHNV and CDR2 YYDKDF (reference sequence). The CDR3 is made up of 16 amino acids. The CDR3 here is CATSRVGAGGIQPQHF. The CDR3 bases are TGTGCCACCAGCAGAGTCGGCGCAGGGGGTATTCAGCCCCAGCATTTT.

V gene TRBV2 combines with J gene TRBJ2-7, with D perhaps TRBD1 (6 bases). Germline CDR1 SNHLY, CDR2 FYNNEI. Trimming shortened V by 4 bases and J by 0 bases, and 10 bases separated the two germline ends. This CDR3 contains 14 residues. This chain's CDR3 is CASSGQVASYEQYF. Written as DNA, the CDR3 is TGTGCCAGCAGTGGACAGGTCGCCTCCTACGAGCAGTACTTC.